The clone carrying this T cell receptor (beta chain) was counted a single time. Its antigen is currently unknown. These data come from a study of OX40 agonist ivuxolimab in advanced cancers. This CDR3 region has 13 residues. Germline lookup yields CDR1 MDHEN and CDR2 SYDVKM. V was pared by 6 bases and J by 7 bases, with 13 bases between. Profiling relied on immunoSEQ multiplex PCR, and the TCRdb table lists in-frame clones only, not all of them. The table lists around 50,000 clones, around 85% of them singletons. Overall study results and limits: The study observed clonal expansion of CD4+ and CD8+ blood T cells by week 6 at 0.1 to 3.0 mg/kg.

This receptor was taken from an adult with an advanced solid tumor such as melanoma, head and neck, liver or kidney cancer. The rearrangement links TRBV28 to TRBJ1-5; possible D gene TRBD1, 5 bases. Sequencing used CD4+ or CD8+ T cells sorted from blood, obtained in a trial of the OX40 agonist ivuxolimab. This CDR3 reads CASSPDGGQPQHF. The CDR3, as DNA: TGTGCCAGCAGCCCGGACGGGGGGCAGCCCCAGCATTTT.